This entry lists 24 T cell receptor beta chains sequenced from one sample in a study of cytomegalovirus exposure and HLA in healthy donors (dated by TCRdb to the late 2010s). Receptors were amplified or captured by the immunoSEQ multiplex PCR assay. TCRdb carries this immuneACCESS record with in-frame sequences only. Its versions omit some clonotypes, under half of them owing to an unresolved V gene in the studies checked, with the rest unexplained. The sample has some 200,000 clones on record, about 89% of them singletons. The ten top clones hold roughly 1% of the sample. The sample was PBMCs. Receptor source: a young woman in good health and CMV-seronegative.

V and J are TRBV5-1 and TRBJ2-7; a possible D gene is TRBD1 (5 bases). With 0 bases removed from V and 3 bases from J, the gap between germline ends came to 10 bases. CDR1 is SGHRS and CDR2 is YFSETQ in the germline V gene. The CDR3 runs to 14 residues. CDR3 loop: CASSLVARVYEQYF. Here the CDR3 DNA reads TGCGCCAGCAGCTTGGTAGCCAGGGTCTACGAGCAGTACTTC.

Only one count was recorded for this clone. The V call is TRBV6-6, the J call TRBJ1-5, with D possibly matching TRBD1 (5 bases). Germline CDR1 and CDR2: MNHNY and SVGAGI (reference sequence). There are 14 residues in the CDR3. V lost 2 bases, J lost 4 bases, and 9 bases lay in between. The CDR3 DNA reads as TGTGCCAGCAGTTACGTGGACATAAATCAGCCCCAGCATTTT. Translated, it gives CASSYVDINQPQHF.

V is TRBV9 and J is TRBJ2-3; 7 nucleotides line up with TRBD2. V shed 3 bases and J 2 bases; nucleotides not matched to a gene: 12. CDR1 SGDLS and CDR2 YYNGEE come from the germline V gene. This CDR3 is 17 amino acids long. The CDR3 DNA follows: TGTGCCAGCAGCGGAGGGACTACCATTGATAACACAGATACGCAGTATTTT. As protein: CASSGGTTIDNTDTQYF. Supplemented by reference TRBV9 and TRBJ2-3, the full variable domain reads DSGVTQTPKHLITATGQRVTLRCSPRSGDLSVYWYQQSLDQGLQFLIQYYNGEERAKGNILERFSAQQFPDLHSELNLSSLELGDSALYFCASSGGTTIDNTDTQYFGPGTRLTVL.

V and J are TRBV9 and TRBJ2-6; 7 bases fit TRBD1. The germline gives CDR1 SGDLS, CDR2 YYNGEE. CDR3 size: 15 residues. Trimming cost V 3 bases and J 2 bases; bases outside gene matches: 2. DNA of the CDR3: TGTGCCAGCAGCGCGACAGGGACTGGGGCCAACGTCCTGACTTTC. Translated: CASSATGTGANVLTF.

The rearrangement joins TRBV15 to TRBJ1-1, with no clear D. The CDR3 has 14 residues. Trimming removed 3 bases at V and 11 bases at J, with 19 bases between. The germline CDR1 and CDR2 sequences are LNHNV and YYDKDF (reference sequence). CDR3 amino acids: CATSSLEFGVGAFF. DNA of the CDR3: TGTGCCACCAGCAGCCTGGAGTTCGGGGTCGGGGCTTTCTTT.

The gene calls are TRBV30 and TRBJ2-2; D may be TRBD2 (6 bases). Germline CDR1 GTSNPN, CDR2 SVGIG (reference sequence). Trimming removed 8 bases at V and 4 bases at J, with 14 bases between. The CDR3 length is 13 residues. CDR3 in amino acids: CAGQGLSTGELFF. The CDR3, as DNA: TGTGCCGGACAAGGACTAAGCACCGGGGAGCTGTTTTTT.

V gene TRBV5-1 combines with J gene TRBJ2-2, with TRBD2 matching 14 bases. The CDR3 covers 17 residues. After removal of 4 bases from V and 1 base from J, the junction contained 3 bases not matched to a gene. The germline V gene encodes CDR1 SGHRS and CDR2 YFSETQ. In DNA, the CDR3 is TGCGCCAGCAGCCGAGGACTAGCGGGAGGGAACACCGGGGAGCTGTTTTTT. Protein: CASSRGLAGGNTGELFF.

The genes are TRBV18 and TRBJ2-3; 10 bases align to TRBD2. Germline CDR1 and CDR2: KGHSH and LQKENI. The CDR3 has 15 residues. Germline trimming cut 3 bases from V and 5 bases from J; bases unmatched to any gene: 5. This CDR3 reads CASSPGLAAKDTQYF. The CDR3, as DNA: TGTGCCAGCTCACCTGGACTAGCGGCAAAAGATACGCAGTATTTT.

The V gene is TRBV6-5, the J gene TRBJ1-2, with a possible D match to TRBD1 (6 bases). There are 13 residues in the CDR3. Germline CDR1 reads MNHEY; CDR2 reads SVGAGI. The V end was cut by 6 bases, the J end by 1 base, with 9 bases between. In DNA, the CDR3 is TGTGCCAGCAGAGTGGACAGTAACTATGGCTACACCTTC. Its translation is CASRVDSNYGYTF.

The J gene is TRBJ2-7, the V gene TRBV28; 14 nucleotides align to TRBD2. V shed 6 bases and J 1 base; nucleotides not matched to a gene: 8. CDR3 length equals 17 residues. CDR1 and CDR2 (germline): MDHEN, SYDVKM. The DNA of the CDR3 is TGTGCCAGCAGACCGGGACTAGCGGGAGTGACGTCCTACGAGCAGTACTTC. Protein product: CASRPGLAGVTSYEQYF.

The chain joins TRBV29-1 to TRBJ1-5, with 12 bases identical to TRBD1. V was clipped by 3 bases and J by 6 bases; unmatched bases: 15. Germline-derived CDR1 and CDR2 are SQVTM and ANQGSEA. The CDR3 is 18 residues long. The CDR3 sequence is CSVEIPGQGAGAGQPQHF. CDR3 in DNA: TGCAGCGTTGAGATACCGGGACAGGGGGCTGGAGCCGGTCAGCCCCAGCATTTT.

V and J are TRBV19 and TRBJ1-1, with D maybe TRBD1 (6 bases). Germline lookup yields CDR1 LNHDA and CDR2 SQIVND (reference sequence). V lost 4 bases and J lost 11, with 11 bases in between. The CDR3 runs to 11 residues. The CDR3 loop is CASSTTGPAFF. DNA for the CDR3: TGTGCCAGTAGTACTACAGGGCCGGCTTTCTTT.

There are a few counts of this clone. The genes are TRBV2 and TRBJ2-7; maybe TRBD2 (6 bases). The CDR3 length is 14 residues. The germline CDR1 and CDR2 sequences are SNHLY and FYNNEI. The V end was cut by 6 bases, the J end by 5 bases, with 17 bases between. The CDR3 DNA reads as TGTGCCAGCAGCCCCGTTAGGGGAGGAGACGAGCAGTACTTC. Translated: CASSPVRGGDEQYF.

The chain has TRBV7-9 and TRBJ1-1, with D uncertain. With 2 bases removed from V and 5 bases from J, the gap between germline ends came to 12 bases. Germline CDR1 is SEHNR and CDR2 is FQNEAQ (reference sequence). The CDR3 spans 14 residues. The CDR3 sequence is CASSLSGSITEAFF. The CDR3 bases are TGTGCCAGCAGCTTATCAGGATCCATTACTGAAGCTTTCTTT.

The V gene is TRBV27, the J gene TRBJ2-4; TRBD2 is a possible D gene (6 bases). Germline V gives CDR1 MNHEY, CDR2 SMNVEV (reference sequence). The CDR3 loop spans 15 amino acids. Trimming left V 5 bases short and J 7 bases short, with 18 bases between. CDR3 sequence: CASSRFSGSGNIQYF. CDR3 nucleotides: TGTGCCAGCAGTCGGTTTTCGGGGAGCGGGAACATTCAGTACTTC.

The chain combines TRBV7-9 with TRBJ1-1; the D gene is possibly TRBD1 (5 bases). The CDR3 contains 14 residues. V was cut by 1 base and J by 3 bases, with 9 bases left in between. Germline values: CDR1 SEHNR, CDR2 FQNEAQ (reference sequence). As DNA, the CDR3 is TGTGCCAGCAGCTTAGAAGGGGCCCACACTGAAGCTTTCTTT. This gives the protein CASSLEGAHTEAFF. Full variable domain (rest looked up from reference TRBV7-9 and TRBJ1-1): DTGVSQNPRHKITKRGQNVTFRCDPISEHNRLYWYRQTLGQGPEFLTYFQNEAQLEKSRLLSDRFSAERPKGSFSTLEIQRTEQGDSAMYLCASSLEGAHTEAFFGQGTRLTVV.

The rearrangement uses TRBV5-1 and TRBJ2-4, with TRBD2 matching 12 bases. V dropped 4 bases and J dropped 6; count of bases not matched to a gene: 17. The CDR3 extends over 19 amino acids. From germline, CDR1 is SGHRS and CDR2 YFSETQ. The CDR3 nucleotides are TGCGCCAGCAGCGCCGGGACAGCACTACCGGGACTAGCGGGAAACATTCAGTACTTC. It encodes CASSAGTALPGLAGNIQYF.

This clone came up a few times. This sequence joins TRBV11-3 and TRBJ1-5; 8 nucleotides align to TRBD1. Germline CDR1 is SGHNT and CDR2 is YENEEA. This CDR3 spans 17 amino acids. V lost 5 bases to trimming and J lost 1 base; unmatched junction nucleotides: 10. The DNA for the CDR3 is TGTGCCAGCAGCCTAACTCTCCGGGACAGGAGCAATCAGCCCCAGCATTTT. This codes for CASSLTLRDRSNQPQHF.

The J gene is TRBJ2-7, the V gene TRBV7-9; perhaps TRBD2 as D (7 bases). CDR1 SEHNR and CDR2 FQNEAQ come from the germline V gene (reference sequence). CDR3 length: 9 amino acids. With 11 bases removed from V and 11 bases from J, the gap between germline ends came to 13 bases. The CDR3 loop reads CAYGEGEYF. The CDR3 DNA follows: TGTGCCTATGGGGAGGGGGAGTACTTC. The full variable domain, with the rest looked up from reference TRBV7-9 and TRBJ2-7, is DTGVSQNPRHKITKRGQNVTFRCDPISEHNRLYWYRQTLGQGPEFLTYFQNEAQLEKSRLLSDRFSAERPKGSFSTLEIQRTEQGDSAMYLCAYGEGEYFGPGTRLTVT.

This clone was seen a handful of times. The CDR3 DNA sequence: TGTGCCTGGCACGGGGGAACTGAAGCTTTCTTT. Amino acids: CAWHGGTEAFF. The rearrangement links TRBV30 to TRBJ1-1; a possible D gene is TRBD1 (5 bases). V was clipped by 5 bases and J by 5 bases, with 9 bases between them. There are 11 residues in the CDR3. The germline gives CDR1 GTSNPN, CDR2 SVGIG (reference sequence).

The V call is TRBV5-1, the J call TRBJ2-2; D perhaps matches TRBD1 (5 bases). The CDR3 sequence is 17 residues long. The germline CDR1 and CDR2 sequences are SGHRS and YFSETQ. Trimming removed 0 bases at V and 9 bases at J, with 21 bases between. For the CDR3, the DNA is TGCGCCAGCAGCTTGGAAGTTGGGGCTAGTTCAGGACGGGAGCTGTTTTTT. This translates into CASSLEVGASSGRELFF.

This clone was observed once. The chain combines TRBV29-1 with TRBJ1-2, with D perhaps matching TRBD1 (6 bases). V was cut by 7 bases and J by 4 bases, with 22 bases left in between. This CDR3 spans 15 amino acids. CDR1 and CDR2 (germline): SQVTM, ANQGSEA. Here the CDR3 DNA reads TGCAGCGCTTTTGGGGAGGGGGGACGGACCTATGGCTACACCTTC. As protein: CSAFGEGGRTYGYTF.

The chain employs TRBV7-9 and TRBJ1-2; D is undetermined. This CDR3 has 16 residues. V lost 7 bases, J lost 8 bases, and 26 bases lay in between. Germline CDR1 is SEHNR and CDR2 is FQNEAQ (reference sequence). CDR3 amino acids: CASTKTSISFGEGYTF. The CDR3 DNA is TGTGCCAGCACCAAAACAAGTATCAGCTTCGGGGAAGGCTACACCTTC.

This clone turned up a few times. CDR3: CAWTRPGDDQPQHF. CDR3 DNA: TGTGCCTGGACCCGCCCAGGGGACGATCAGCCCCAGCATTTT. V usage is TRBV30 and J usage is TRBJ1-5; tentatively, D is TRBD1 (6 bases). This CDR3 has 14 amino acids. Trimming took off 4 bases at V and 5 bases at J, with 15 bases between the two ends. The germline V gene has CDR1 GTSNPN and CDR2 SVGIG (reference sequence).